The sequence of this T cell receptor (beta chain) was determined in a study of identical twins. Findings and caveats of the study: The analysis was cross-sectional rather than longitudinal within donors.

With regard to this clonotype: Antigen: not known.

MiXCR, run by TCRdb on the 5' RACE reads, gives a single entry per CDR3 protein. The table records 500,000 to 550,000 distinct CDR3 sequences, around 20% of them present only once. Germline loops: CDR1 SGHRS, CDR2 YFSETQ. V was trimmed by 7 bases and J by 0 bases, leaving 14 bases between them. This CDR3 is built from 16 residues. The data also belong to a second study, concerning T cells expressing NK-cell markers.

This receptor was taken from a woman aged 18-30 years in good health. The genes are TRBV5-1 and TRBJ2-6; D unresolved. What was sequenced was CD4+ T cells sorted from blood. The CDR3 bases are TGCGCCAGCGCTATTGGAGTGGGCTCTGGGGCCAACGTCCTGACTTTC. Its translation is CASAIGVGSGANVLTF. The whole variable domain, filled in from reference TRBV5-1 and TRBJ2-6, reads KAGVTQTPRYLIKTRGQQVTLSCSPISGHRSVSWYQQTPGQGLQFLFEYFSETQRNKGNFPGRFSGRQFSNSRSEMNVSTLELGDSALYLCASAIGVGSGANVLTFGAGSRLTVL.